What follows are 13 T cell receptor beta chains derived from one specimen sequenced in a study of patients and donors after allogeneic stem cell transplantation. TCRdb fed the RT-PCR reads into MiXCR, producing one record per CDR3 protein. This sample has about a million distinct CDR3 sequences, with roughly 18% found just once. Sequencing used blood, either unsorted or a sorted T cell fraction (not recorded which). The receptors come from a human donor who was either an allogeneic HSCT recipient or a stem cell or donor lymphocyte infusion donor (not recorded which). It is not recorded whose cells these are; they may come from a transplant donor.

The table lists this clonotype with many counts. V is TRBV12-3 or TRBV12-4 and J is TRBJ1-5, with D possibly matching TRBD1 (5 bases). Trimming shortened V by 6 bases and J by 0 bases, and 12 bases separated the two germline ends. The CDR3 is 15 residues long. The CDR3 coding sequence is TGTGCCAGCAGGTACGGGGGGGATAGCAATCAGCCCCAGCATTTT. It is translated as CASRYGGDSNQPQHF.

CDR3 region: CASTFSPGLADPNEQFF. The CDR3 region has the DNA TGTGCCAGCACCTTTTCCCCGGGGCTAGCGGATCCGAATGAGCAGTTCTTC. The chain employs TRBV5-5 and TRBJ2-1, with TRBD2 matching over 7 bases. V lost 6 bases to trimming and J lost 7 bases; unmatched junction nucleotides: 19. Germline V CDR1 and CDR2: SGHKS, YYEKEE (reference sequence). This CDR3 is built from 17 residues.

This clonotype was seen a few times. This chain joins TRBV27 and TRBJ1-5; D unclear. This CDR3 comprises 14 residues. In germline, CDR1 is MNHEY, CDR2 SMNVEV (reference sequence). Between the trimmed V and J ends, which lost 6 bases and 3 bases, there was a span of 12 bases. CDR3 coding DNA: TGTGCCAGCAGCTCGCTAGACACCAATCAGCCCCAGCATTTT. Translating gives CASSSLDTNQPQHF.

The chain combines TRBV7-9 with TRBJ2-5; 14 bases map to TRBD2. V gave up 5 bases and J gave up 5 bases; unmatched junction bases: 4. The CDR3 is 15 amino acids. Per germline, CDR1 SEHNR and CDR2 FQNEAQ (reference sequence). The CDR3 DNA is TGTGCCAGCAGCCCAGGGACTAGCGGGGGTGAGACCCAGTACTTC. Residues: CASSPGTSGGETQYF.

Ten or more counts support this clonotype. V usage is TRBV29-1 and J usage is TRBJ2-1, with TRBD2 identical over 10 bases. CDR1 is SQVTM, CDR2 ANQGSEA, per germline. V trimming: 7 bases; J trimming: 6 bases; junction bases outside the gene matches: 9. CDR3 length equals 14 residues. The CDR3 coding sequence is TGCAGCGCCCGGAGTAGCGGGAGGACCAATGAGCAGTTCTTC. This encodes CSARSSGRTNEQFF.

The sample holds a few counts of this clonotype. This chain joins TRBV4-3 and TRBJ1-4; D is possibly TRBD1 (6 bases). Trimming cost V 4 bases and J 8 bases, with 20 bases left between them. There are 16 residues in the CDR3. CDR1 LGHNA and CDR2 YSLEER come from the germline V gene. The CDR3 DNA reads TGCGCCAGCAGCCCCTCAGGACAGATCCAAAAGGAAAAACTGTTTTTT. It codes for CASSPSGQIQKEKLFF.

This clonotype occurred many times. The V gene is TRBV10-3, the J gene TRBJ2-7; the D call may be TRBD1 or TRBD2 (6 bases each). CDR3 length equals 15 residues. The germline V gene has CDR1 ENHRY and CDR2 SYGVKD. V was pared by 2 bases and J by 2 bases, with 13 bases between. The DNA for the CDR3 is TGTGCCATCAGTGAGGTAGGGGGGTCTCCCTACGAGCAGTACTTC. Protein sequence: CAISEVGGSPYEQYF.

This chain joins TRBV2 and TRBJ2-7, with D possibly being TRBD2 (5 bases). The V gene's germline CDR1 is SNHLY and CDR2 FYNNEI. V was shortened by 7 bases and J by 1 base, with 14 bases between the two germline ends. The CDR3 is made up of 14 amino acids. The CDR3 DNA reads as TGTGCCAGCACTCGGGAATTTATGTCCTACGAGCAGTACTTC. It yields the protein CASTREFMSYEQYF.

This clonotype was observed a handful of times. The gene calls are TRBV7-2 and TRBJ2-1; 7 bases align to TRBD1. CDR3 size: 15 residues. Trimming took 2 bases from V and 5 from J; bases not matched to a gene: 6. CDR1 is SGHTA, CDR2 FQGNSA, per germline. CDR3: CASSLPDRRNNEQFF. CDR3 DNA: TGTGCCAGCAGCTTACCGGACAGGCGAAACAATGAGCAGTTCTTC.

V is TRBV5-4 and J is TRBJ2-3; 9 nucleotides agree with TRBD1. V was pared by 9 bases and J by 6 bases, with 14 bases of the junction left unmatched. The germline CDR1 and CDR2 sequences are SGHNT and YYREEE (reference sequence). The CDR3 has 15 amino acids. The DNA of the CDR3 is TGTGCCACTAGGCAACCGACAGGGGGGCTCGATACGCAGTATTTT. It encodes CATRQPTGGLDTQYF.

This clonotype was seen a handful of times. CDR3 nucleotides: TGCGCCAGCAGCCAAGATCCTCCAGGGGGTGGGTACGGAAGCTCCTACGAGCAGTACTTC. This codes for CASSQDPPGGGYGSSYEQYF. The V and J genes are TRBV4-1 and TRBJ2-7, with 7 bases matching TRBD1. Per germline, CDR1 MGHRA and CDR2 YSYEKL. With 0 bases clipped from V and 0 bases from J, the junction kept 17 bases outside the gene matches. This CDR3 has 20 residues.

This clonotype was detected a few times. The chain is built from TRBV7-3 and TRBJ2-3; 9 nucleotides match TRBD2. This CDR3 region has 15 residues. From germline, CDR1 is SGHTA and CDR2 FQGTGA. Trimming took 5 bases from V and 2 from J; bases not matched to a gene: 5. The CDR3 nucleotides are TGTGCCAGCAGCCGAGGACTAGCGATCACAGATACGCAGTATTTT. Protein product: CASSRGLAITDTQYF.

This chain joins TRBV20-1 and TRBJ1-1; unclear D gene. V shed 4 bases and J shed 7 bases, with 10 bases lying between them. Germline CDR1 reads DFQATT; CDR2 reads SNEGSKA (reference sequence). The CDR3 length is 11 residues. CDR3 region: CSATGEREAFF. The CDR3 coding sequence is TGCAGTGCTACGGGAGAGCGTGAAGCTTTCTTT.